The entry that follows covers one T cell receptor (beta chain) sequence. The data stem from a study of blood T cell repertoires in COVID-19. Some clones are missing from TCRdb's copy, which holds only in-frame ones; the method was immunoSEQ multiplex PCR. The table records over 130,000 clones, 84% of them present only once. The CDR3 runs 14 residues. V trimming: 7 bases; J trimming: 3 bases; junction bases outside the gene matches: 8. CDR1 SGHKS and CDR2 YYEKEE come from the germline V gene (reference sequence). Sequenced material: peripheral blood. The gene calls are TRBV5-5 and TRBJ2-5, with TRBD1 matching over 8 bases. The source of this sequence is a human donor in a cohort sampled during active COVID-19. CDR3 protein: CASQQGGPKETQYF. The CDR3 coding sequence is TGTGCCAGCCAACAGGGGGGCCCTAAAGAGACCCAGTACTTC.